Listed below are T cell receptor beta chains from one sample, sequenced in a study of CD8 T cells in Susac syndrome. TCRdb processed the immunoSEQ multiplex PCR reads anew with MiXCR; each CDR3 protein has one entry. The sample has under 150,000 distinct CDR3 sequences; 95% are singletons. Material: CD4+ T cells from PBMCs. These receptors all come from a human donor with Susac syndrome. The conserved cysteine and the conserved F or W are not part of the CDR3 here.

v_gene	CDR3aa
TRBV29-1	SAQRQGHGYT
TRBV21-1	ASSVFSGRTNTGELF
TRBV3-1	ASSPRMGNEQY
TRBV18	ASSPTGSPSTDTQY
TRBV20-1	SAKTHPPNYGYT
TRBV20-1	SARVEQKLGYT
TRBV20-1	SARLPGDRGTDTQY
TRBV7-9	ASSQPPPPEAF
TRBV28	ASQLDKYEQY
TRBV29-1	SVEAGKNFRDRGLYEQY
TRBV9	ASSGLAGVSHNEQF
TRBV2	ASRRDRVDYT
TRBV6-2/TRBV6-3	ASRIQSHQPQH
TRBV6-1	ASTGRGHTYVGNEKLF
TRBV7-2	ASSLDRGRYNEQF
TRBV7-9	ATPLYRFPGYGYT
TRBV7-9	ASSFQQGTAGANVLT
TRBV7-9	ASSPPGGRWGYT
TRBV24-1	ATMVRNAAYEQY
TRBV7-9	ASRPTSGMAAGELF
TRBV20-1	SARDRDGSFSTPGANVLT
TRBV5-1	ASSLDRNYEQY
TRBV4-1	ASSLTSSQETQY
TRBV4-1	ASSQDSIHEQY
TRBV20-1	SALRGSTDTQY
TRBV19	ASSTSPSYNEQF
TRBV29-1	SVVPTSGGYNEQF
TRBV12-3/TRBV12-4	ASSRDSRRNTIY
TRBV20-1	SAADGIYSGNTIY
TRBV20-1	SAVGTVTQPYYEQY
TRBV20-1	SARGDLYNEQF
TRBV3-1	ASSQDALAGAVDTQY
TRBV4-1	ASSQGFAGSYGYT
TRBV29-1	SVEGGVQETQY
TRBV18	ASSRGGSYNEQF
TRBV7-9	ASSLTGQGFNEQF
TRBV20-1	SARLPGRDTGELF
TRBV29-1	SVILGDVRINYGYT
TRBV7-9	ASRPWGTNTEAF
TRBV29-1	SATVQSGMGGYT
TRBV15	ATSRGGLDQPQH
TRBV28	ASSPRRGGGLVQPQH
TRBV20-1	SARDMIARNEQF
TRBV2	ASIIGRGRETQY
TRBV20-1	SARGTEGQETQY
TRBV7-9	ASSSSISGNTIY
TRBV21-1	ASSSRTANHYGYT
TRBV9	ASSPFLGDTEAF
TRBV15	ATSRRDRVGEQF
TRBV2	ASSERSSGAYEQY
TRBV20-1	SAWTLLNIQY
TRBV27	ATQGQGFGYT
TRBV20-1	SASSTTRGTQY
TRBV6-5	ASSLPGGPLH
TRBV5-1	ASRESTVAGETQY